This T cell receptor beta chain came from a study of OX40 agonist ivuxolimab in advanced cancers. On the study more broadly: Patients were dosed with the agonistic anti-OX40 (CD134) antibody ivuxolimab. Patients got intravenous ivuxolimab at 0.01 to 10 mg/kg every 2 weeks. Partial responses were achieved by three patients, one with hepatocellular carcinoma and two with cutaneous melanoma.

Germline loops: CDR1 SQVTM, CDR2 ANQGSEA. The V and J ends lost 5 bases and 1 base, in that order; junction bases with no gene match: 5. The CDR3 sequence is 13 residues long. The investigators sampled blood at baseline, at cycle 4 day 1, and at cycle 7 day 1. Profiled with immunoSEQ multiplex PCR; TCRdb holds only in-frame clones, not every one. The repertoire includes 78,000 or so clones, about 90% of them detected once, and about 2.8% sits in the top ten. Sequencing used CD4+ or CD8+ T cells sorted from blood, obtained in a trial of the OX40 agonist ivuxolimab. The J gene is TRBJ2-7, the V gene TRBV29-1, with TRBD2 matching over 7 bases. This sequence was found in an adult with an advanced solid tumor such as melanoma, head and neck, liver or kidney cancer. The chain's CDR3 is CSVSEAGSYEQYF. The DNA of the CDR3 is TGCAGCGTTTCTGAAGCGGGGTCCTACGAGCAGTACTTC.